This TCR beta chain is drawn from a study of blood T cell repertoires in COVID-19. Overall study context: Sites across the United States, Italy and Spain contributed samples from acute and convalescent COVID-19. The analysed material was cDNA or gDNA that came from T cells, B-cell-depleted T cells, or PBMCs.

Per the study methods: Estimation of nucleated cell counts relied on the amplification of reference gene primers. Sequencing was performed with immunoSEQ multiplex PCR; in TCRdb, only in-frame clones are kept and a portion is missing. From that table come the V and J calls and clone size; the DNA was used to work out D and trimming. The sample includes 150,000 to 200,000 clones, roughly nine tenths of them seen just once. Trimming at V came to 1 base and at J to 4 bases, leaving 1 base not matched to a gene. The CDR3 is made up of 15 amino acids. The germline gives CDR1 SGHAT, CDR2 FQNNGV. The clonotype was recovered from an older man with acute or convalescent COVID-19. This chain connects TRBV11-2 to TRBJ2-1; 10 bases map to TRBD2. Material: peripheral blood. This CDR3 reads CASSLGLAGYNEQFF. The CDR3 coding sequence is TGTGCCAGCAGCTTAGGACTAGCGGGTTACAATGAGCAGTTCTTC. Using reference TRBV11-2 and TRBJ2-1 for the parts outside the CDR3, the full variable domain is EAGVAQSPRYKIIEKRQSVAFWCNPISGHATLYWYQQILGQGPKLLIQFQNNGVVDDSQLPKDRFSAERLKGVDSTLKIQPAKLEDSAVYLCASSLGLAGYNEQFFGPGTRLTVL.